These 30 T cell receptor beta chains came from one sample sequenced in a study of glioma-infiltrating T cells after dendritic cell vaccination. This sample's time point: after dendritic cell vaccination, including at tumor progression/relapse. Using immunoSEQ multiplex PCR, the repertoire was profiled, and TCRdb retains in-frame clones only, with some absent. This sample has more than 95,000 clones, with around 91% found just once. This material consisted of blood, taken after dendritic cell vaccination. Every receptor here comes from a human donor with glioblastoma.

This chain uses TRBV25-1 with TRBJ2-1, with a weak D call TRBD2 (6 bases). The CDR3 is 12 amino acids. CDR1 is MGHDK and CDR2 is SYGVNS in the germline V gene. V lost 3 bases, J lost 13 bases, and 13 bases lay in between. In DNA, the CDR3 is TGTGCCAGCAGTGAGGGCGGGACTCCCCAGTTCTTC. This codes for CASSEGGTPQFF.

With respect to this clone: Additional DNA sequences in this sample encode the identical CDR3. This chain links TRBV18 with TRBJ1-1, with 9 bases fitting TRBD1. Losses at the gene ends were 6 bases for V and 4 bases for J; bases not matched to a gene: 6. The germline V gene has CDR1 KGHSH and CDR2 LQKENI. The CDR3 covers 14 residues. DNA of the CDR3: TGTGCCAGCTCTCCGGACAGGGGCAGCACTGAAGCTTTCTTT. This codes for CASSPDRGSTEAFF.

The chain combines TRBV29-1 with TRBJ1-2; TRBD1 matches at 7 bases. The CDR3 has 12 amino acids. CDR1 is SQVTM, CDR2 ANQGSEA, per germline. Trimming at V came to 5 bases and at J to 8 bases, leaving 8 bases not matched to a gene. The CDR3 DNA sequence: TGCAGCGTTTCCGAGGGGGCTTACGGCTACACCTTC. Protein product: CSVSEGAYGYTF.

The chain employs TRBV27 and TRBJ1-2, with D perhaps matching TRBD1 (5 bases). Germline V gene data show CDR1 as MNHEY and CDR2 as SMNVEV (reference sequence). The CDR3 runs to 14 residues. V lost 2 bases to trimming and J lost 4 bases, with 11 bases between them. The CDR3 sequence is CASSLAGPSYGYTF. CDR3 coding DNA: TGTGCCAGCAGTTTAGCAGGGCCTTCCTATGGCTACACCTTC.

The rearrangement uses TRBV10-1 and TRBJ2-3; the D gene is possibly TRBD2 (6 bases). V lost 0 bases, J lost 1 base, and 17 bases lay in between. The germline V gene has CDR1 WNHNN and CDR2 SYGVQD (reference sequence). This CDR3 is 18 amino acids long. The CDR3 reads CASSESLKAGRGTDTQYF. CDR3 sequence (DNA): TGCGCCAGCAGTGAGTCGTTGAAGGCGGGACGGGGCACAGATACGCAGTATTTT.

This clone appeared a single time. The rearrangement joins TRBV7-9 to TRBJ1-2; 9 bases fit TRBD1. In germline, CDR1 is SEHNR, CDR2 FQNEAQ (reference sequence). This CDR3 has 14 residues. V dropped 5 bases and J dropped 4; count of bases not matched to a gene: 5. The CDR3 DNA reads as TGTGCCAGCAGCCCGGGGACAGGGCCCTATGGCTACACCTTC. This sequence encodes CASSPGTGPYGYTF. The full variable domain, its missing parts supplied by reference TRBV7-9 and TRBJ1-2, is DTGVSQNPRHKITKRGQNVTFRCDPISEHNRLYWYRQTLGQGPEFLTYFQNEAQLEKSRLLSDRFSAERPKGSFSTLEIQRTEQGDSAMYLCASSPGTGPYGYTFGSGTRLTVV.

The chain employs TRBV6-5 and TRBJ2-3; D perhaps matches TRBD2 (5 bases). CDR1 is MNHEY, CDR2 SVGAGI, per germline. This CDR3 comprises 16 residues. The V gene lost 2 bases and the J gene lost 1 base, with 13 bases spanning the gap. Here the CDR3 reads CASSYHGLLGTDTQYF. The CDR3 coding sequence is TGTGCCAGCAGTTACCACGGACTTCTGGGCACAGATACGCAGTATTTT.

CDR3 residues: CASSKGLAGLFKNTGELFF. Written as DNA, the CDR3 is TGCGCCAGCAGCAAAGGACTAGCGGGTTTGTTTAAAAACACCGGGGAGCTGTTTTTT. This rearrangement joins TRBV5-1 to TRBJ2-2; 11 bases are shared with TRBD2. Germline trimming cut 4 bases from V and 2 bases from J; bases unmatched to any gene: 13. The CDR3 contains 19 residues. Germline values: CDR1 SGHRS, CDR2 YFSETQ.

The chain joins TRBV4-1 to TRBJ2-7; unclear D gene. From germline, CDR1 is MGHRA and CDR2 YSYEKL. The V end was cut by 0 bases, the J end by 0 bases, with 9 bases between. This CDR3 contains 15 residues. This CDR3 is CASSQELQLSYEQYF. Written as DNA, the CDR3 is TGCGCCAGCAGCCAAGAACTACAACTCTCCTACGAGCAGTACTTC.

V usage is TRBV11-2 and J usage is TRBJ1-1; the D is unclear. CDR1 is SGHAT and CDR2 is FQNNGV in the germline V gene. Trimming left V 5 bases short and J 4 bases short, with 14 bases between. This CDR3 contains 14 residues. CDR3 in amino acids: CASSPKLRRTEAFF. In DNA, the CDR3 is TGTGCCAGCAGCCCCAAGCTACGTCGCACTGAAGCTTTCTTT.

The chain carries TRBV2 and TRBJ1-5; TRBD1 matches 9 bases. V was pared by 6 bases and J by 6 bases, with 12 bases of the junction left unmatched. Per the germline V gene, CDR1 is SNHLY and CDR2 is FYNNEI. The CDR3 loop spans 16 amino acids. Written as DNA, the CDR3 is TGTGCCAGCAGCGGTGGGACCGGGACAGGGACTCAGCCCCAGCATTTT. It is translated as CASSGGTGTGTQPQHF.

The chain recombines TRBV11-3 with TRBJ1-6; D gene uncertain. CDR1 and CDR2 (germline): SGHNT, YENEEA. The CDR3 totals 14 residues. The ends were cut back, 5 bases at V and 10 bases at J, with 15 bases in the middle. The CDR3 loop is CASSIRSRISPLHF. The CDR3 bases are TGTGCCAGCAGCATTAGGTCCAGGATCTCACCCCTCCACTTT. Supplemented by reference TRBV11-3 and TRBJ1-6, the full variable domain reads EAGVVQSPRYKIIEKKQPVAFWCNPISGHNTLYWYLQNLGQGPELLIRYENEEAVDDSQLPKDRFSAERLKGVDSTLKIQPAELGDSAVYLCASSIRSRISPLHFGNGTRLTVT.

The CDR3 loop is CASSEKGALNTEAFF. In DNA, the CDR3 is TGTGCCAGCAGTGAAAAGGGGGCTTTGAACACTGAAGCTTTCTTT. The chain carries TRBV6-1 and TRBJ1-1; the match to TRBD1 covers 7 bases. The junction had 3 bases not matched to a gene; V was cut back by 2 bases and J by 0 bases. This CDR3 region has 15 residues. CDR1 and CDR2 (germline): MNHNS, SASEGT.

The chain employs TRBV11-3 and TRBJ2-4; the match to TRBD1 covers 7 bases. The V and J ends lost 0 bases and 2 bases, in that order; junction bases with no gene match: 4. Germline-derived CDR1 and CDR2 are SGHNT and YENEEA. This CDR3 spans 16 amino acids. In nucleotides, the CDR3 is TGTGCCAGCAGCTTAGAGGGACAGTTAACCAAAAACATTCAGTACTTC. Its protein is CASSLEGQLTKNIQYF.

This sequence joins TRBV18 and TRBJ2-3, with a weak D call TRBD1 (5 bases). Per the germline V gene, CDR1 is KGHSH and CDR2 is LQKENI. The CDR3 length is 14 residues. Trimming removed 4 bases from V and 3 bases from J, with 11 bases in between. The CDR3 DNA follows: TGTGCCAGCTCACTCCGGACACTTACAGATACGCAGTATTTT. Translating it yields CASSLRTLTDTQYF.

The chain is built from TRBV19 and TRBJ1-1; tentative D call: TRBD1 (5 bases). The CDR3 is made up of 14 amino acids. Trimming removed 6 bases from V and 5 bases from J, with 16 bases in between. Germline CDR1 LNHDA, CDR2 SQIVND (reference sequence). The CDR3 here is CASRSQGGRTEAFF. In nucleotides, the CDR3 is TGTGCCAGTAGGTCGCAGGGCGGTCGGACTGAAGCTTTCTTT.

The chain combines TRBV10-3 with TRBJ2-7; 14 bases agree with TRBD2. CDR3 length: 15 amino acids. V lost 0 bases and J lost 5; bases outside the gene matches: 0. In germline, CDR1 is ENHRY, CDR2 SYGVKD. Written as DNA, the CDR3 is TGTGCCATCAGTGAGTCGACTAGCGGGAGGGACGAGCAGTACTTC. Its protein product is CAISESTSGRDEQYF.

The chain is built from TRBV6-1 and TRBJ2-1; TRBD2 matches 12 bases. The ends lost 6 bases at V and 4 bases at J; junction bases unmatched: 4. This CDR3 spans 15 amino acids. CDR1 MNHNS and CDR2 SASEGT come from the germline V gene. CDR3: CASRHLAGGYNEQFF. The CDR3 DNA reads as TGTGCCAGCAGGCATCTAGCGGGAGGGTACAATGAGCAGTTCTTC.

The gene calls are TRBV5-6 and TRBJ1-2; D is unresolved. The CDR3 totals 16 residues. V shed 3 bases and J shed 2 bases, with 17 bases lying between them. Looked up from germline, CDR1 is SGHDT and CDR2 is YYEEEE. The CDR3 DNA reads as TGTGCCAGCAGCTCAGCGGCGTCCCAGATCAACTATGGCTACACCTTC. This encodes CASSSAASQINYGYTF.

This clone was counted between two and nine times. The chain couples TRBV10-1 to TRBJ2-2, with 7 bases matching TRBD1. The CDR3 totals 14 residues. The ends lost 6 bases at V and 8 bases at J; junction bases unmatched: 9. The V gene's germline CDR1 is WNHNN and CDR2 SYGVQD (reference sequence). CDR3 DNA: TGCGCCAGCAGAATCGACAGGGTATCTGGGGAGCTGTTTTTT. It is translated as CASRIDRVSGELFF.

This chain joins TRBV2 and TRBJ2-5, with a weak D call TRBD1 (6 bases). The CDR3 sequence is 13 residues long. The germline gives CDR1 SNHLY, CDR2 FYNNEI. V was shortened by 5 bases and J by 5 bases, with 12 bases between the two germline ends. In DNA form, the CDR3 reads TGTGCCAGCAGTAGCCAGGGGATTGAGACCCAGTACTTC. Its translation: CASSSQGIETQYF.

The chain uses TRBV7-8 and TRBJ1-2, with D possibly matching TRBD1 (5 bases). Germline loops: CDR1 SGHVS, CDR2 FQNEAQ. V lost 1 base to trimming and J lost 9 bases, with 9 bases between them. The CDR3 has 12 amino acids. The CDR3, as DNA: TGTGCCAGCAGCTTAGTCGGGGGGAGCTACACCTTC. Protein sequence: CASSLVGGSYTF.

The chain has TRBV30 and TRBJ2-2; perhaps TRBD1 as D (6 bases). The CDR3 runs 13 residues. V was shortened by 7 bases and J by 2 bases, with 11 bases between the two germline ends. Germline CDR1 reads GTSNPN; CDR2 reads SVGIG (reference sequence). The CDR3 reads CASPRGNTGELFF. The DNA of the CDR3 is TGTGCCTCTCCCAGGGGAAACACCGGGGAGCTGTTTTTT.

The chain couples TRBV2 to TRBJ2-3, with 8 bases identical to TRBD2. V lost 4 bases to trimming and J lost 1 base; unmatched junction nucleotides: 4. Germline V gene lookup returns CDR1 SNHLY and CDR2 FYNNEI. The CDR3 contains 15 residues. For the CDR3, the DNA is TGTGCCAGCAGTGGGGAAGCGGGAGGCACAGATACGCAGTATTTT. Protein product: CASSGEAGGTDTQYF.

The chain couples TRBV4-1 to TRBJ1-5; no clear D gene. CDR1 MGHRA and CDR2 YSYEKL come from the germline V gene. V lost 4 bases, J lost 6 bases, and 22 bases lay in between. The CDR3 covers 17 residues. For the CDR3, the DNA is TGCGCCAGCAGCCCCCTGGGAGGGTTGGGCGGTGGTCAGCCCCAGCATTTT. Its protein product is CASSPLGGLGGGQPQHF.

This CDR3 reads CARYLGQEGYTF. In DNA, the CDR3 is TGTGCCCGGTACCTGGGGCAAGAGGGCTACACCTTC. This chain links TRBV30 with TRBJ1-2; weak D call: TRBD1 (5 bases). V was shortened by 8 bases and J by 8 bases, with 18 bases between the two germline ends. This CDR3 comprises 12 residues. In germline, CDR1 is GTSNPN, CDR2 SVGIG (reference sequence). Supplemented by reference TRBV30 and TRBJ1-2, the full variable domain reads SQTIHQWPATLVQPVGSPLSLECTVEGTSNPNLYWYRQAAGRGLQLLFYSVGIGQISSEVPQNLSASRPQDRQFILSSKKLLLSDSGFYLCARYLGQEGYTFGSGTRLTVV.

The V call is TRBV5-8, the J call TRBJ2-7; TRBD2 is a possible D gene (5 bases). The germline V gene has CDR1 SGHTS and CDR2 YDEGEE. The V gene lost 5 bases and the J gene lost 6 bases, with 24 bases spanning the gap. This CDR3 region has 16 residues. CDR3 in amino acids: CASSRLSGSRTGEQYF. In DNA form, the CDR3 reads TGTGCCAGCAGTCGTTTATCGGGGAGTCGAACGGGCGAGCAGTACTTC.

The chain recombines TRBV2 with TRBJ1-2, with D possibly matching TRBD1 (6 bases). The CDR3 spans 14 residues. The germline V gene has CDR1 SNHLY and CDR2 FYNNEI. V was shortened by 1 base and J by 5 bases, with 11 bases between the two germline ends. Written as DNA, the CDR3 is TGTGCCAGCAGTGAAGGACAGGTCCCTTATGGCTACACCTTC. Residues: CASSEGQVPYGYTF. Combining the CDR3 with reference TRBV2 and TRBJ1-2 gives the whole variable domain EPEVTQTPSHQVTQMGQEVILRCVPISNHLYFYWYRQILGQKVEFLVSFYNNEISEKSEIFDDQFSVERPDGSNFTLKIRSTKLEDSAMYFCASSEGQVPYGYTFGSGTRLTVV.

The chain combines TRBV29-1 with TRBJ2-2, with TRBD1 identical over 10 bases. Germline CDR1 is SQVTM and CDR2 is ANQGSEA. CDR3 length equals 13 residues. The J segment lost 4 bases and the V segment lost 6 bases, leaving 2 bases of the junction unmatched. The CDR3 coding sequence is TGCAGCGTCAGGACAGGGGGCACCGGGGAGCTGTTTTTT. Translation: CSVRTGGTGELFF.

This sequence joins TRBV10-3 and TRBJ2-3; possible D gene TRBD1, 5 bases. V shed 5 bases and J shed 1 base, with 16 bases lying between them. The CDR3 spans 16 residues. The germline V gene has CDR1 ENHRY and CDR2 SYGVKD. CDR3 coding DNA: TGTGCCATCAGTCTGGGCTCCATCAGGGGCACAGATACGCAGTATTTT. It specifies CAISLGSIRGTDTQYF.